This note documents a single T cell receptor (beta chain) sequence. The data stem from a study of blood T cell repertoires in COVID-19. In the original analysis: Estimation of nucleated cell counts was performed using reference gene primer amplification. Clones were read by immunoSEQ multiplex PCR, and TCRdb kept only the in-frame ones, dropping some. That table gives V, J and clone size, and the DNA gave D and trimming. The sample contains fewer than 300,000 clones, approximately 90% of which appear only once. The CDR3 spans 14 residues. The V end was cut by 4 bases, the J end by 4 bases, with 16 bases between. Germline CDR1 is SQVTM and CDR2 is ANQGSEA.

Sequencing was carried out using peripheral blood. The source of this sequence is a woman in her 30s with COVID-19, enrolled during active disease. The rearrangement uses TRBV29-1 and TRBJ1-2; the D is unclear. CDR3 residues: CSVATTRQAYGYTF. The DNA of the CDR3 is TGCAGCGTTGCCACGACCCGGCAGGCCTATGGCTACACCTTC.